The sequence of this T cell receptor (beta chain) was determined in a study of T cell changes during pregnancy in multiple sclerosis. Produced via immunoSEQ multiplex PCR; TCRdb's table is partial and in-frame only. Found here are roughly 99,000 clones, approximately 90% of them singletons; the top ten hold about 0.78%. Trimming left V 4 bases short and J 5 bases short, with 10 bases between. The CDR3 is 13 amino acids. Germline V gene data show CDR1 as LGHNA and CDR2 as YSLEER. This sequence joins TRBV4-3 and TRBJ2-3, with unresolved D. The receptor's source is a female donor in good health, enrolled as a control in a pregnancy study. The sample was peripheral blood, taken in the third trimester of pregnancy. The CDR3 region has the DNA TGCGCCAGCAGCCCGCAGAATGGAGATACGCAGTATTTT. Translating gives CASSPQNGDTQYF.